This T cell receptor (beta chain) came from a study of identical twins. General study findings and limits: A partial confounding effect on zero-insertion analyses could come from invariant MAIT and iNKT cells. Shared out-of-frame alpha sequences (those common to twins) showed excess low generation probability. With abundant cord blood beta clonotypes, insertions were fewer; memory repertoires showed no such pattern.

A few counts support this clonotype. Its specificity is unknown. A universal primer site arose from template switching, and cDNA bore unique molecular identifiers. From the 5' RACE reads, TCRdb called clonotypes with MiXCR, one entry per CDR3 protein. Seen here are roughly 690,000 distinct CDR3 sequences, around 6% observed once, and the top ten hold 1.5% to 2%. This receptor was obtained from a man between 18 and 35 years old in good health. The specimen was naive T cells sorted from blood.

The CDR3 protein is CASSGDREADTQYF. The CDR3 bases are TGTGCCAGCAGCGGCGACAGGGAGGCAGATACGCAGTATTTT. V usage is TRBV9 and J usage is TRBJ2-3; D possibly corresponds to TRBD1 (7 bases). Trimming stripped 3 bases from V and 4 bases from J, with 12 bases between. The CDR3 is 14 amino acids. Germline lookup yields CDR1 SGDLS and CDR2 YYNGEE.